These 32 T cell receptor beta chains were all obtained from the same sample, sequenced in a study of cytomegalovirus exposure and HLA in healthy donors. This table comes from immunoSEQ multiplex PCR, and its TCRdb copy is limited to in-frame clones, with some not included. The top ten hold around 1.2% of the sample, which has approximately 200,000 clones, about three quarters seen once. Input material: PBMCs. The source is a young woman in good health and CMV-seronegative.

The chain joins TRBV25-1 to TRBJ2-7; D gene unclear. V shed 6 bases and J shed 2 bases, with 14 bases lying between them. The germline gives CDR1 MGHDK, CDR2 SYGVNS. The CDR3 extends over 14 amino acids. This CDR3 is CASRPTGSTYEQYF. CDR3 coding DNA: TGTGCCAGCAGGCCCACCGGGTCCACCTACGAGCAGTACTTC.

This clone showed up just a few times. The chain recombines TRBV2 with TRBJ2-7; 9 bases are shared with TRBD2. The CDR3 is made up of 18 amino acids. The germline CDR1 and CDR2 sequences are SNHLY and FYNNEI. V dropped 6 bases and J dropped 4; count of bases not matched to a gene: 19. CDR3 in amino acids: CASRSLRPLAGETYEQYF. DNA of the CDR3: TGTGCCAGCAGAAGCCTCCGCCCTTTAGCGGGAGAAACTTACGAGCAGTACTTC.

The V gene is TRBV5-1, the J gene TRBJ1-4, with a possible D match to TRBD1 (6 bases). The CDR3 totals 15 residues. CDR1 and CDR2 (germline): SGHRS, YFSETQ. V dropped 4 bases and J dropped 4 bases, with 14 bases sitting between them. CDR3 nucleotide sequence: TGCGCCAGCAGCCCGGGGACAAGGAATAATGAAAAACTGTTTTTT. Amino acids: CASSPGTRNNEKLFF.

The chain joins TRBV10-3 to TRBJ1-1; D is possibly TRBD1 (6 bases). The CDR3 loop spans 17 amino acids. V was cut by 4 bases and J by 1 base, with 19 bases left in between. Germline V lookup: CDR1 ENHRY, CDR2 SYGVKD. CDR3 DNA sequence: TGTGCCATCAGTGTCGGGGGGGGCGTGGGACCGAACACTGAAGCTTTCTTT. Translating it yields CAISVGGGVGPNTEAFF.

The genes are TRBV19 and TRBJ1-3; D unresolved. V was clipped by 4 bases and J by 4 bases, with 14 bases between them. This CDR3 spans 15 amino acids. Germline V gene sequence: CDR1 LNHDA, CDR2 SQIVND (reference sequence). For the CDR3, the DNA is TGTGCCAGTAGTAAACTAGGAGGCAGCGGAAACACCATATATTTT. Translating it yields CASSKLGGSGNTIYF.

The chain is built from TRBV5-6 and TRBJ2-7; D not resolved. This CDR3 comprises 14 residues. CDR1 SGHDT and CDR2 YYEEEE come from the germline V gene. Trimming took off 1 base at V and 3 bases at J, with 11 bases between the two ends. DNA of the CDR3: TGTGCCAGCAGCTTGTGGCTAGTGGTCTACGAGCAGTACTTC. Translation gives CASSLWLVVYEQYF.

The J gene is TRBJ2-7, the V gene TRBV6-6, with D maybe TRBD2 (6 bases). This CDR3 spans 14 amino acids. Trimming left V 5 bases short and J 4 bases short, with 15 bases between. From germline, CDR1 is MNHNY and CDR2 SVGAGI (reference sequence). CDR3 nucleotide sequence: TGTGCCAGCAGTCCCCCCGGGGCGGGGTACGAGCAGTACTTC. Translation gives CASSPPGAGYEQYF.

This clone was recorded a few times. Possible read error: a much larger clone is one base away. This chain joins TRBV7-8 and TRBJ1-1; D may be TRBD1 (6 bases). Trimming pared 4 bases from V and 1 base from J, leaving 7 bases between. The CDR3 consists of 13 residues. Per the germline V gene, CDR1 is SGHVS and CDR2 is FQNEAQ. In nucleotides, the CDR3 is TGTGCCAGCAGCTGGGGACAGAACACTGAAGCTTTCTTT. Translation: CASSWGQNTEAFF.

The gene calls are TRBV28 and TRBJ1-2, with a weak D call TRBD1 (5 bases). V lost 8 bases, J lost 4 bases, and 8 bases lay in between. Looked up from germline, CDR1 is MDHEN and CDR2 is SYDVKM. The CDR3 totals 11 residues. The CDR3 nucleotides read TGTGCCAGCGGGACTTCCTATGGCTACACCTTC. Protein: CASGTSYGYTF.

The gene calls are TRBV9 and TRBJ2-1; 8 bases are shared with TRBD2. V was clipped by 4 bases and J by 5 bases; unmatched bases: 8. Germline values: CDR1 SGDLS, CDR2 YYNGEE. The CDR3 is made up of 15 amino acids. The chain's CDR3 is CASSPWTSPDNEQFF. The CDR3 DNA is TGTGCCAGCAGCCCCTGGACTAGCCCCGACAATGAGCAGTTCTTC.

The chain links TRBV29-1 to TRBJ2-4; maybe TRBD2 (7 bases). The length of the CDR3 is 13 residues. Germline-derived CDR1 and CDR2 are SQVTM and ANQGSEA. V was pared by 3 bases and J by 5 bases, with 11 bases between. Here the CDR3 DNA reads TGCAGCGTTGAGGTGGGGGGGCAAAACATTCAGTACTTC. This sequence encodes CSVEVGGQNIQYF.

This clone was counted between two and nine times. The CDR3: CASSPGQGYRGGYTF. The CDR3 coding sequence is TGTGCCAGCAGCCCTGGACAGGGATACAGAGGAGGCTACACCTTC. This chain uses TRBV7-3 with TRBJ1-2, with 8 bases matching TRBD1. Germline V gene sequence: CDR1 SGHTA, CDR2 FQGTGA. Trimming at V came to 5 bases and at J to 8 bases, leaving 13 bases not matched to a gene. The CDR3 has 15 amino acids.

The V call is TRBV5-1, the J call TRBJ2-6; D not resolved. Germline CDR1 reads SGHRS; CDR2 reads YFSETQ. V was cut by 0 bases and J by 0 bases, with 4 bases left in between. The CDR3 spans 15 residues. CDR3 in amino acids: CASSLGISGANVLTF. DNA for the CDR3: TGCGCCAGCAGCTTGGGTATCTCTGGGGCCAACGTCCTGACTTTC.

V is TRBV5-8 and J is TRBJ1-2; possible D gene TRBD1, 5 bases. Trimming pared 0 bases from V and 4 bases from J, leaving 13 bases between. The CDR3 runs to 15 residues. The V gene's germline CDR1 is SGHTS and CDR2 YDEGEE. The CDR3 nucleotides are TGTGCCAGCAGCTTGGTTAGTCGCAGGGCCTATGGCTACACCTTC. It specifies CASSLVSRRAYGYTF.

The V gene is TRBV28, the J gene TRBJ1-2; D gene ambiguous. The germline gives CDR1 MDHEN, CDR2 SYDVKM. There are 11 residues in the CDR3. CDR3 amino acids: CGIEFNYGYTF. CDR3 bases: TGTGGTATCGAGTTTAACTATGGCTACACCTTC.

The chain is built from TRBV29-1 and TRBJ2-7; TRBD1 matches at 9 bases. Germline lookup yields CDR1 SQVTM and CDR2 ANQGSEA. The junction had 9 bases not matched to a gene; V was cut back by 3 bases and J by 3 bases. This CDR3 contains 15 residues. CDR3 sequence (DNA): TGCAGCGTTGACTCCCCGGGACAGGGTGACTACGAGCAGTACTTC. It encodes CSVDSPGQGDYEQYF.

The chain carries TRBV30 and TRBJ2-1; D is uncertain. The germline V gene encodes CDR1 GTSNPN and CDR2 SVGIG (reference sequence). This CDR3 contains 14 residues. The ends were cut back, 2 bases at V and 5 bases at J, with 13 bases in the middle. CDR3 nucleotides: TGTGCCTGGAGTCAGTTGGGCCGCAACAATGAGCAGTTCTTC. It encodes CAWSQLGRNNEQFF.

The chain employs TRBV9 and TRBJ1-1, with D perhaps matching TRBD1 (5 bases). The V gene's germline CDR1 is SGDLS and CDR2 YYNGEE. The V end was cut by 0 bases, the J end by 3 bases, with 12 bases between. The CDR3 spans 15 residues. CDR3 amino acids: CASSVVTRADTEAFF. The DNA for the CDR3 is TGTGCCAGCAGCGTAGTCACCAGGGCAGACACTGAAGCTTTCTTT.

This clone was seen a handful of times. The chain uses TRBV30 and TRBJ1-4; D call uncertain. The CDR3 has 11 amino acids. The germline gives CDR1 GTSNPN, CDR2 SVGIG (reference sequence). V lost 0 bases to trimming and J lost 7 bases, with 3 bases between them. DNA for the CDR3: TGTGCCTGGAGTGTCAGTGAAAAACTGTTTTTT. Amino acid sequence: CAWSVSEKLFF.

The CDR3 DNA sequence: TGCGCCAGCAGCCCCAGGGAAGTAATAACTAATGAAAAACTGTTTTTT. Translating it yields CASSPREVITNEKLFF. The chain couples TRBV5-1 to TRBJ1-4; possible D gene TRBD1, 5 bases. Trimming shortened V by 4 bases and J by 1 base, and 14 bases separated the two germline ends. CDR1 and CDR2 from the germline V gene are SGHRS and YFSETQ. This CDR3 comprises 16 residues.

V usage is TRBV28 and J usage is TRBJ2-3, with D unclear. The CDR3 runs 15 residues. Per the germline V gene, CDR1 is MDHEN and CDR2 is SYDVKM. The ends were cut back, 4 bases at V and 5 bases at J, with 16 bases in the middle. CDR3 coding DNA: TGTGCCAGCAGTTCAAGGCGGCAGTTTCGAGATACGCAGTATTTT. Translated: CASSSRRQFRDTQYF.

J is TRBJ1-1 and V is TRBV5-4, with D unclear. Germline lookup yields CDR1 SGHNT and CDR2 YYREEE (reference sequence). The ends were cut back, 3 bases at V and 6 bases at J, with 12 bases in the middle. CDR3 length equals 13 residues. Here the CDR3 reads CASSWQASPEAFF. CDR3 coding DNA: TGTGCCAGCAGCTGGCAGGCGTCTCCTGAAGCTTTCTTT.

This clone was counted a few times. V gene TRBV6-6 combines with J gene TRBJ1-5, with TRBD1 matching 9 bases. In germline, CDR1 is MNHNY, CDR2 SVGAGI (reference sequence). The CDR3 loop spans 15 amino acids. V was clipped by 7 bases and J by 1 base; unmatched bases: 5. The CDR3 spells CASTRTGDSNQPQHF. Written as DNA, the CDR3 is TGTGCCAGCACCCGGACAGGGGACAGCAATCAGCCCCAGCATTTT.

CDR3 sequence reads: CASSLTQGTYEQYF. CDR3 sequence (DNA): TGTGCCAGCAGCTTAACCCAGGGCACCTACGAGCAGTACTTC. The chain carries TRBV7-8 and TRBJ2-7; a weak D match, TRBD1 (5 bases). The CDR3 loop spans 14 amino acids. CDR1 is SGHVS and CDR2 is FQNEAQ in the germline V gene. V lost 2 bases to trimming and J lost 2 bases, with 10 bases between them. The full variable domain, in which reference TRBV7-8 and TRBJ2-7 provide the parts outside the CDR3, is GAGVSQSPRYKVAKRGQDVALRCDPISGHVSLFWYQQALGQGPEFLTYFQNEAQLDKSGLPSDRFFAERPEGSVSTLKIQRTQQEDSAVYLCASSLTQGTYEQYFGPGTRLTVT.

V is TRBV28 and J is TRBJ1-5; weak D call: TRBD1 (5 bases). Germline lookup yields CDR1 MDHEN and CDR2 SYDVKM. CDR3 length: 19 residues. Trimming removed 2 bases at V and 1 base at J, with 21 bases between. For the CDR3, the DNA is TGTGCCAGCAGTTTAATGGCAGGGATGGGGTTTGGGAGCAATCAGCCCCAGCATTTT. It translates to CASSLMAGMGFGSNQPQHF. The full variable domain, with the rest looked up from reference TRBV28 and TRBJ1-5, is DVKVTQSSRYLVKRTGEKVFLECVQDMDHENMFWYRQDPGLGLRLIYFSYDVKMKEKGDIPEGYSVSREKKERFSLILESASTNQTSMYLCASSLMAGMGFGSNQPQHFGDGTRLSIL.

This chain uses TRBV5-8 with TRBJ2-7; weak D call: TRBD2 (5 bases). Germline V gene sequence: CDR1 SGHTS, CDR2 YDEGEE. The V and J ends lost 4 bases and 7 bases respectively, with 21 bases between them. CDR3 size: 15 residues. The DNA of the CDR3 is TGTGCCAGCAGCCGACAAGTCCTTGGACTTTGGGAGCAGTACTTC. This translates into CASSRQVLGLWEQYF. Full variable domain (rest looked up from reference TRBV5-8 and TRBJ2-7): EAGVTQSPTHLIKTRGQQATLRCSPISGHTSVYWYQQALGLGLQFLLWYDEGEERNRGNFPPRFSGRQFPNYSSELNVNALELEDSALYLCASSRQVLGLWEQYFGPGTRLTVT.

This clone was recorded only once. This sequence joins TRBV10-2 and TRBJ2-1, with 10 bases lining up with TRBD1. Germline V lookup: CDR1 WSHSY, CDR2 SAAADI. V gave up 6 bases and J gave up 5 bases; unmatched junction bases: 4. This CDR3 region has 14 residues. This CDR3 is CASRGGQGNNEQFF. The CDR3 nucleotides are TGCGCCAGCAGGGGGGGACAGGGGAACAATGAGCAGTTCTTC.

V gene TRBV19 combines with J gene TRBJ1-4; 7 bases align to TRBD1. The CDR3 has 15 amino acids. Trimming at V came to 5 bases and at J to 7 bases, leaving 10 bases not matched to a gene. CDR1 is LNHDA, CDR2 SQIVND, per germline (reference sequence). The CDR3 DNA is TGTGCCAGTAGTTCCCGACAGGGAAGGGGTGAAAAACTGTTTTTT. This gives the protein CASSSRQGRGEKLFF.

The table lists this clone with a count of one. J is TRBJ1-1 and V is TRBV7-8, with 8 bases that match TRBD1. Germline CDR1 SGHVS, CDR2 FQNEAQ. V gave up 3 bases and J gave up 6 bases; unmatched junction bases: 3. This CDR3 spans 13 amino acids. The CDR3 DNA reads TGTGCCAGCAGCTTCGACAGGGGTGCTGAAGCTTTCTTT. This gives the protein CASSFDRGAEAFF.

The chain is built from TRBV5-1 and TRBJ2-7; 10 bases align to TRBD2. Germline CDR1 and CDR2: SGHRS and YFSETQ. There are 16 residues in the CDR3. V dropped 0 bases and J dropped 7; count of bases not matched to a gene: 10. The DNA for the CDR3 is TGCGCCAGCAGCTTGGACGGACTAGCGGCCGGGTGGGAGCAGTACTTC. It translates to CASSLDGLAAGWEQYF.

The chain joins TRBV5-1 to TRBJ1-1; tentatively, D is TRBD1 (5 bases). V lost 0 bases to trimming and J lost 4 bases, with 13 bases between them. CDR1 is SGHRS and CDR2 is YFSETQ in the germline V gene. This CDR3 has 15 residues. CDR3 sequence (DNA): TGCGCCAGCAGCTTGGGCCAGGGCGGAAGCACTGAAGCTTTCTTT. Translating gives CASSLGQGGSTEAFF.

CDR3 in amino acids: CASSEDRGRGTEAFF. CDR3 in DNA: TGTGCCAGCAGTGAGGACAGGGGGCGCGGCACTGAAGCTTTCTTT. This rearrangement joins TRBV2 to TRBJ1-1; TRBD1 matches 11 bases. Germline trimming cut 3 bases from V and 4 bases from J; bases unmatched to any gene: 4. The CDR3 runs 15 residues. Germline V gene data show CDR1 as SNHLY and CDR2 as FYNNEI.